The 18 T cell receptor beta chains below come from one sample, sequenced in a study of a mutant IDH1 vaccine in newly diagnosed glioma. Time point defined: week 11, during vaccination. Doses consisted of 300 ug of mutant IDH1 20-mer peptide each, paired with topical imiquimod. Produced via immunoSEQ multiplex PCR; TCRdb's table is partial and in-frame only. The sample consists of some 130,000 clones, around 77% of them appearing once. Which antigens these TCRs recognize remains unknown. The sequences come from PBMCs, collected from a glioma patient whose treatment included an IDH1 peptide vaccine. These receptors came from a middle-aged man with glioma.

V is TRBV6-1 and J is TRBJ2-1; a possible D gene is TRBD1 (5 bases). Trimming took 4 bases from V and 7 from J, leaving 11 bases between them. The CDR3 length is 13 residues. Germline assignment: CDR1 MNHNS and CDR2 SASEGT. This chain's CDR3 is CASSVDIPNEQFF. Here the CDR3 DNA reads TGTGCCAGCAGTGTGGACATACCAAATGAGCAGTTCTTC.

The gene calls are TRBV27 and TRBJ1-4; 8 bases are shared with TRBD1. The CDR3 has 15 amino acids. Looked up from germline, CDR1 is MNHEY and CDR2 is SMNVEV (reference sequence). The ends lost 10 bases at V and 3 bases at J; junction bases unmatched: 10. The CDR3 DNA follows: TGTGCCACCCGGACAGGGCTTGCAGCTAATGAAAAACTGTTTTTT. This sequence encodes CATRTGLAANEKLFF.

J is TRBJ2-2 and V is TRBV14; the match to TRBD1 covers 8 bases. Losses at the gene ends were 2 bases for V and 5 bases for J; bases not matched to a gene: 7. This CDR3 has 16 amino acids. Germline-derived CDR1 and CDR2 are SGHDN and FVKESK. For the CDR3, the DNA is TGTGCCAGCAGCCAATTAAAACAGGGGGTAACCGGGGAGCTGTTTTTT. Its protein is CASSQLKQGVTGELFF.

V is TRBV2 and J is TRBJ2-7; D uncertain. CDR1 and CDR2 from the germline V gene are SNHLY and FYNNEI. Trimming took 6 bases from V and 0 from J, leaving 3 bases between them. There are 11 residues in the CDR3. The CDR3 loop reads CASSPSYEQYF. The CDR3 nucleotides read TGTGCCAGCAGCCCCTCCTACGAGCAGTACTTC.

This chain joins TRBV19 and TRBJ2-4; D is uncertain. Trimming removed 3 bases from V and 5 bases from J, with 11 bases in between. Germline V gene lookup returns CDR1 LNHDA and CDR2 SQIVND (reference sequence). The CDR3 loop spans 14 amino acids. The chain's CDR3 is CASSIRTGQNIQYF. The DNA for the CDR3 is TGTGCCAGTAGTATCCGGACCGGCCAAAACATTCAGTACTTC.

The sample holds one count of this clone. J is TRBJ2-7 and V is TRBV14; possibly TRBD2 for D (6 bases). V was trimmed by 4 bases and J by 0 bases, leaving 10 bases between them. The CDR3 length is 14 residues. The germline gives CDR1 SGHDN, CDR2 FVKESK. The CDR3 bases are TGTGCCAGCAGCCCGCGACTAGACTCCTACGAGCAGTACTTC. This gives the protein CASSPRLDSYEQYF.

The gene calls are TRBV27 and TRBJ2-7; 12 nucleotides match TRBD2. V gave up 2 bases and J gave up 4 bases; unmatched junction bases: 6. The CDR3 spans 16 residues. Germline CDR1 MNHEY, CDR2 SMNVEV (reference sequence). DNA for the CDR3: TGTGCCAGCAGTTTAGTAACTAGCGGGGGGTTGTACGAGCAGTACTTC. Residues: CASSLVTSGGLYEQYF.

There are many counts of this clone. The rearrangement joins TRBV21-1 to TRBJ1-5; TRBD1 was called by the table and not checked on the DNA. TRBV21-1 is a pseudogene locus. The CDR3 has 15 residues. CDR3 nucleotides: TGTGCCAGGCGTCTGGACAGCAATAGCAATCAGCCCCAGCATTTT. Protein product: CARRLDSNSNQPQHF.

The chain uses TRBV11-2 and TRBJ1-4, with 9 bases lining up with TRBD1. CDR3 length: 16 residues. Trimming took 3 bases from V and 5 from J; bases not matched to a gene: 7. The germline V gene has CDR1 SGHAT and CDR2 FQNNGV. The CDR3 DNA follows: TGTGCCAGCAGCTTGGGAGCCGGGACAGGGAATGAAAAACTGTTTTTT. It codes for CASSLGAGTGNEKLFF.

The chain links TRBV9 to TRBJ2-5; possibly TRBD1 for D (5 bases). This CDR3 has 15 amino acids. The germline gives CDR1 SGDLS, CDR2 YYNGEE. V lost 0 bases and J 5 bases, leaving 14 bases between the germline ends. Here the CDR3 DNA reads TGTGCCAGCAGCGTAGGTCAGGGTAGCTATGAGACCCAGTACTTC. It is translated as CASSVGQGSYETQYF.

The V gene is TRBV7-8, the J gene TRBJ2-1, with D perhaps TRBD2 (5 bases). This CDR3 comprises 15 residues. Germline V gives CDR1 SGHVS, CDR2 FQNEAQ. Between the trimmed V and J ends, which lost 5 bases and 8 bases, there was a span of 19 bases. CDR3 nucleotides: TGTGCCAGCAGCCCAAGAACCGGAGGTAGCGATGAGCAGTTCTTC. It encodes CASSPRTGGSDEQFF. Full variable domain (outside the CDR3, taken from reference TRBV7-8 and TRBJ2-1): GAGVSQSPRYKVAKRGQDVALRCDPISGHVSLFWYQQALGQGPEFLTYFQNEAQLDKSGLPSDRFFAERPEGSVSTLKIQRTQQEDSAVYLCASSPRTGGSDEQFFGPGTRLTVL.

The chain uses TRBV7-9 and TRBJ1-2; no clear D. V was cut by 0 bases and J by 4 bases, with 12 bases left in between. The CDR3 is 15 amino acids. Germline CDR1 reads SEHNR; CDR2 reads FQNEAQ (reference sequence). For the CDR3, the DNA is TGTGCCAGCAGCTTAGCGCCAGGATTTGGCTATGGCTACACCTTC. Translated, it gives CASSLAPGFGYGYTF. Looking up the rest from reference TRBV7-9 and TRBJ1-2 gives the full variable domain: DTGVSQNPRHKITKRGQNVTFRCDPISEHNRLYWYRQTLGQGPEFLTYFQNEAQLEKSRLLSDRFSAERPKGSFSTLEIQRTEQGDSAMYLCASSLAPGFGYGYTFGSGTRLTVV.

The genes are TRBV4-3 and TRBJ2-2; D is unclear. The length of the CDR3 is 15 residues. Germline CDR1 LGHNA, CDR2 YSLEER. Trimming removed 0 bases from V and 6 bases from J, with 11 bases in between. The CDR3 protein is CASSQDPLEPGELFF. The DNA for the CDR3 is TGCGCCAGCAGCCAAGATCCCCTAGAACCCGGGGAGCTGTTTTTT.

The chain carries TRBV12-5 and TRBJ1-1; 9 bases match TRBD1. Trimming at V came to 9 bases and at J to 7 bases, leaving 12 bases not matched to a gene. The CDR3 is 14 residues long. Per the germline V gene, CDR1 is LGHNT and CDR2 is FRNRAP. The DNA of the CDR3 is TGTGCTAGCCTGGGACAGGGTGCAAGGGGTGAAGCTTTCTTT. It yields the protein CASLGQGARGEAFF. Filled out from reference TRBV12-5 and TRBJ1-1, the complete variable domain reads DARVTQTPRHKVTEMGQEVTMRCQPILGHNTVFWYRQTMMQGLELLAYFRNRAPLDDSGMPKDRFSAEMPDATLATLKIQPSEPRDSAVYFCASLGQGARGEAFFGQGTRLTVV.

CDR3 coding DNA: TGTGCCTGGCTTCGTGAGGGCAGGAGCTATGGCTACACCTTC. Its translation: CAWLREGRSYGYTF. The chain employs TRBV30 and TRBJ1-2; D unresolved. The CDR3 is 14 amino acids. Deletions cut 5 bases from V and 4 bases from J, with 17 bases between. Germline V lookup: CDR1 GTSNPN, CDR2 SVGIG (reference sequence).

The chain joins TRBV30 to TRBJ2-7; D tentatively fits TRBD1 or TRBD2 (5 bases each). Per germline, CDR1 GTSNPN and CDR2 SVGIG (reference sequence). The CDR3 is made up of 14 amino acids. Trimming took 3 bases from V and 1 from J, leaving 13 bases between them. CDR3 DNA sequence: TGTGCCTGGAGATTCCAAGGGACGTCCTACGAGCAGTACTTC. It specifies CAWRFQGTSYEQYF.

The chain uses TRBV10-3 and TRBJ1-1; D possibly corresponds to TRBD1 (5 bases). Germline V CDR1 and CDR2: ENHRY, SYGVKD. Trimming removed 10 bases at V and 8 bases at J, with 20 bases between. The CDR3 is 13 amino acids. DNA for the CDR3: TGTGCCACCCTCGAGCTCCAGGGCGCCGAAGCTTTCTTT. Translated, it gives CATLELQGAEAFF.

The chain links TRBV30 to TRBJ2-7; no clear D gene. V lost 2 bases to trimming and J lost 7 bases, with 9 bases between them. CDR3 length: 11 amino acids. From germline, CDR1 is GTSNPN and CDR2 SVGIG (reference sequence). The chain's CDR3 is CAWSFDGEQYF. The DNA for the CDR3 is TGTGCCTGGAGTTTTGATGGAGAGCAGTACTTC.